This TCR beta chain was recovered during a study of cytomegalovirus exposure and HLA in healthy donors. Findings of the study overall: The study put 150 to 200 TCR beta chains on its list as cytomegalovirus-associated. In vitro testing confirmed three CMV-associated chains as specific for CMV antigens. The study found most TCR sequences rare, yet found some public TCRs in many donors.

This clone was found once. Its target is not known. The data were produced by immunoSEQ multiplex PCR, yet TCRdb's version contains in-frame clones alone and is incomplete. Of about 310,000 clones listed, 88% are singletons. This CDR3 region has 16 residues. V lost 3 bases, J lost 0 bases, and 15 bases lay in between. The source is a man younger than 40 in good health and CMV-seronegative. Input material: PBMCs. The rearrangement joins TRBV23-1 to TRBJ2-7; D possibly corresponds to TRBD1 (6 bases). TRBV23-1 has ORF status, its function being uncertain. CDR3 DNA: TGCGCCAGCAGTCAGCCGGGACACTGCCCCTCCTACGAGCAGTACTTC. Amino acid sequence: CASSQPGHCPSYEQYF.